These 15 T cell receptor beta chains were all obtained from the same sample, sequenced in a study of blood T cell repertoires in COVID-19. Clones were sequenced by immunoSEQ multiplex PCR, and TCRdb holds only the in-frame ones, with some missing. Found here are roughly 460,000 clones, 85% to 90% of them singletons; the top ten hold about 0.91%. Sequenced: peripheral blood. Every receptor here comes from a man younger than 30 with COVID-19, enrolled during active disease.

The rearrangement links TRBV2 to TRBJ2-1; 15 bases fit TRBD2. The CDR3 is 17 residues long. Germline-derived CDR1 and CDR2 are SNHLY and FYNNEI. The V gene end was trimmed by 6 bases and the J gene end by 2 bases; junction bases not matched to a gene: 5. The CDR3 nucleotides are TGTGCCAGCAGGGGGACTAGCGGGAGGCCTACCTACAATGAGCAGTTCTTC. It is translated as CASRGTSGRPTYNEQFF.

The chain employs TRBV6-1 and TRBJ1-1; 7 nucleotides match TRBD1. Germline V CDR1 and CDR2: MNHNS, SASEGT. The CDR3 covers 13 residues. The V gene end was trimmed by 2 bases and the J gene end by 6 bases; junction bases not matched to a gene: 3. This CDR3 reads CASSEMGQSEAFF. CDR3 in DNA: TGTGCCAGCAGTGAAATGGGACAGTCTGAAGCTTTCTTT.

The chain couples TRBV5-4 to TRBJ1-6; D possibly corresponds to TRBD1 (6 bases). The CDR3 has 14 residues. Looked up from germline, CDR1 is SGHNT and CDR2 is YYREEE (reference sequence). The V gene lost 0 bases and the J gene lost 9 bases, with 10 bases spanning the gap. CDR3 nucleotides: TGTGCCAGCAGCTTGGGGCAGGGGAGTTCACCCCTCCACTTT. This codes for CASSLGQGSSPLHF.

The V call is TRBV27, the J call TRBJ1-1; 10 nucleotides align to TRBD1. Germline CDR1 and CDR2: MNHEY and SMNVEV (reference sequence). Germline trimming cut 4 bases from V and 11 bases from J; bases unmatched to any gene: 10. The CDR3 covers 14 residues. CDR3 bases: TGTGCCAGCAGTTCCGAATTGACAGGGGGCCCGGCTTTCTTT. Protein: CASSSELTGGPAFF.

The rearrangement links TRBV24-1 to TRBJ2-1; perhaps TRBD2 as D (6 bases). Between the trimmed V and J ends, which lost 2 bases and 10 bases, there was a span of 17 bases. The V gene's germline CDR1 is KGHDR and CDR2 SFDVKD. The CDR3 contains 15 residues. CDR3 protein: CATSDSSRLGREQFF. CDR3 DNA sequence: TGTGCCACCAGTGATTCCAGCAGGCTAGGGAGGGAGCAGTTCTTC.

The chain couples TRBV6-7 to TRBJ2-1; TRBD1 agrees at 7 bases. TRBV6-7 belongs to the ORF category, with a function that is uncertain. J was trimmed by 6 bases and V by 5 bases; bases with no gene match: 10. CDR3 size: 15 residues. CDR3 nucleotide sequence: TGTGCCAGCAGTCACAGGGGTTTGTGGAGCAATGAGCAGTTCTTC. It specifies CASSHRGLWSNEQFF.

This chain connects TRBV27 to TRBJ1-2; 9 nucleotides agree with TRBD1. The CDR3 is 13 residues long. The germline gives CDR1 MNHEY, CDR2 SMNVEV (reference sequence). The junction had 7 bases not matched to a gene; V was cut back by 6 bases and J by 8 bases. The CDR3 here is CASRMTGGMGYTF. In DNA form, the CDR3 reads TGTGCCAGCAGGATGACAGGGGGTATGGGCTACACCTTC.

The chain couples TRBV19 to TRBJ2-1; 7 nucleotides align to TRBD2. With 6 bases clipped from V and 3 bases from J, the junction kept 5 bases outside the gene matches. The CDR3 has 14 residues. In germline, CDR1 is LNHDA, CDR2 SQIVND (reference sequence). CDR3 coding DNA: TGTGCCAGTAGCTTCACTAGCGTCTACAATGAGCAGTTCTTC. Its protein product is CASSFTSVYNEQFF. Looking up the rest from reference TRBV19 and TRBJ2-1 gives the full variable domain: DGGITQSPKYLFRKEGQNVTLSCEQNLNHDAMYWYRQDPGQGLRLIYYSQIVNDFQKGDIAEGYSVSREKKESFPLTVTSAQKNPTAFYLCASSFTSVYNEQFFGPGTRLTVL.

The rearrangement links TRBV19 to TRBJ2-1; 12 bases align to TRBD2. Germline V gives CDR1 LNHDA, CDR2 SQIVND (reference sequence). The CDR3 contains 17 residues. With V trimmed by 3 bases and J by 4 bases, 7 bases remained unmatched. The CDR3 is CASSIGPGLAGYNEQFF. The CDR3 nucleotides are TGTGCCAGTAGTATCGGCCCGGGACTAGCGGGTTACAATGAGCAGTTCTTC. Variable domain in full (rest from reference TRBV19 and TRBJ2-1): DGGITQSPKYLFRKEGQNVTLSCEQNLNHDAMYWYRQDPGQGLRLIYYSQIVNDFQKGDIAEGYSVSREKKESFPLTVTSAQKNPTAFYLCASSIGPGLAGYNEQFFGPGTRLTVL.

The chain uses TRBV6-1 and TRBJ1-1; TRBD1 matches 9 bases. The CDR3 covers 14 residues. With V trimmed by 1 base and J by 7 bases, 4 bases remained unmatched. The germline V gene encodes CDR1 MNHNS and CDR2 SASEGT. CDR3 nucleotides: TGTGCCAGCAGTGAAGTGGGGACAGGGATTGAAGCTTTCTTT. This gives the protein CASSEVGTGIEAFF.

This clone was observed once. V gene TRBV30 combines with J gene TRBJ2-1, with 8 bases identical to TRBD1. CDR1 and CDR2 from the germline V gene are GTSNPN and SVGIG (reference sequence). The CDR3 is made up of 14 amino acids. The junction had 8 bases not matched to a gene; V was cut back by 3 bases and J by 7 bases. CDR3 amino acids: CAWRPGGPVNEQFF. The CDR3, as DNA: TGTGCCTGGAGGCCAGGGGGCCCTGTGAATGAGCAGTTCTTC.

The rearrangement links TRBV29-1 to TRBJ1-4, with 10 bases identical to TRBD1. The CDR3 is made up of 14 amino acids. Germline trimming cut 4 bases from V and 6 bases from J; bases unmatched to any gene: 5. Germline assignment: CDR1 SQVTM and CDR2 ANQGSEA. The CDR3 protein is CSVGAGTGDEKLFF. CDR3 nucleotide sequence: TGCAGCGTTGGGGCCGGGACAGGGGATGAAAAACTGTTTTTT. Based on the CDR3 plus reference TRBV29-1 and TRBJ1-4, the full variable domain is SAVISQKPSRDICQRGTSLTIQCQVDSQVTMMFWYRQQPGQSLTLIATANQGSEATYESGFVIDKFPISRPNLTFSTLTVSNMSPEDSSIYLCSVGAGTGDEKLFFGSGTQLSVL.

The chain couples TRBV5-5 to TRBJ2-2; D possibly corresponds to TRBD2 (7 bases). The ends were cut back, 2 bases at V and 5 bases at J, with 13 bases in the middle. Looked up from germline, CDR1 is SGHKS and CDR2 is YYEKEE (reference sequence). The CDR3 consists of 15 residues. The CDR3 bases are TGTGCCAGCAGCTTAGGGGGAGGGTGGACCGGGGAGCTGTTTTTT. It specifies CASSLGGGWTGELFF.

The V and J genes are TRBV5-4 and TRBJ1-4; D unclear. The CDR3 sequence is 13 residues long. CDR1 and CDR2 from the germline V gene are SGHNT and YYREEE (reference sequence). V was trimmed by 4 bases and J by 4 bases, leaving 8 bases between them. DNA of the CDR3: TGTGCCAGCAGCGAACCGGGTAATGAAAAACTGTTTTTT. Amino acid sequence: CASSEPGNEKLFF.

The rearrangement uses TRBV9 and TRBJ2-7; 7 nucleotides align to TRBD2. This CDR3 spans 14 amino acids. V trimming: 0 bases; J trimming: 2 bases; junction bases outside the gene matches: 2. Germline V gene lookup returns CDR1 SGDLS and CDR2 YYNGEE. The CDR3 DNA is TGTGCCAGCAGCGTAGCGGGAGGAACCTACGAGCAGTACTTC. This encodes CASSVAGGTYEQYF.